A single sample gave rise to the 6 T cell receptor beta chains below, sequenced in a study of regulatory T cells in long-lasting Graves disease. Time point specified: newly diagnosed GD, antithyroid drugs for less than 3 months. The TCR library was prepared using RNA isolated from PBMCs. Both iRepertoire HTBI primers and Arm-PCR of CDR3 regions were used to build the TCR beta libraries. From the multiplex PCR reads, TCRdb called clonotypes with MiXCR, one entry per CDR3 protein. This sample has hundreds of thousands of distinct CDR3 sequences; 15% to 20% occur once, and the top ten carry 15% to 20%. These same data were also listed under a study on T cells in Graves' hyperthyroidism and ophthalmopathy.

The sequenced sample was peripheral blood mononuclear cells (PBMCs), obtained at new diagnosis, from a patient treated with antithyroid drugs. The receptors derive from a woman in her twenties or thirties with Graves disease.

The chain is built from TRBV12-5 and TRBJ2-7; D unclear. Trimming pared 0 bases from V and 1 base from J, leaving 7 bases between. Germline V gives CDR1 LGHNT, CDR2 FRNRAP. The CDR3 sequence is 14 residues long. DNA of the CDR3: TGTGCTAGTGGTTTGGTCAGGAGATCCTACGAGCAGTACTTC. Translating gives CASGLVRRSYEQYF.

The chain combines TRBV27 with TRBJ1-1; D remains unclear. V was cut by 4 bases and J by 6 bases, with 18 bases left in between. CDR3 length equals 15 residues. Per germline, CDR1 MNHEY and CDR2 SMNVEV (reference sequence). The CDR3 is CASSWDLTANAEAFF. CDR3 sequence (DNA): TGTGCCAGCAGTTGGGATCTGACGGCAAACGCTGAAGCTTTCTTT.

In the case of this clonotype: Germline and junction disagree at one end, which may indicate a read error. The chain uses TRBV18 and TRBJ2-5, with a weak D call TRBD2 (5 bases). The CDR3 spans 14 residues. Germline V gives CDR1 KGHSH, CDR2 LQKENI. The CDR3 loop reads CASSPGGLWNEQSF. The CDR3 coding sequence is TGTGCCAGCTCACCAGGAGGTTTGTGGAATGAGCAGTCCTTC.

This chain uses TRBV7-9 with TRBJ2-7, with a weak D call TRBD2 (5 bases). Germline V lookup: CDR1 SEHNR, CDR2 FQNEAQ (reference sequence). V lost 5 bases, J lost 2 bases, and 16 bases lay in between. CDR3 length equals 15 residues. The CDR3 DNA follows: TGTGCCAGCAGCCCCGCCATGGAGCGGCCCTACGAGCAGTACTTC. It codes for CASSPAMERPYEQYF.

This clonotype was seen many times. The rearrangement joins TRBV11-2 to TRBJ2-1; TRBD1 might be the D (5 bases). V lost 1 base and J 0 bases, leaving 7 bases between the germline ends. The CDR3 length is 15 residues. CDR1 and CDR2 from the germline V gene are SGHAT and FQNNGV. The CDR3 nucleotides are TGTGCCAGCAGCTTAGTTCAGGGCTCCTACAATGAGCAGTTCTTC. Its protein is CASSLVQGSYNEQFF.

This clonotype was counted at least ten times. The chain uses TRBV3-1 and TRBJ2-3; D remains ambiguous. This CDR3 region has 13 residues. V was shortened by 3 bases and J by 2 bases, with 6 bases between the two germline ends. Germline V gene data show CDR1 as LGHDT and CDR2 as YNNKEL (reference sequence). CDR3 DNA sequence: TGTGCCAGCAGCCAGTTCCTCACAGATACGCAGTATTTT. Amino acid sequence: CASSQFLTDTQYF.